This T cell receptor beta chain emerged from a study of blood T cell repertoires in COVID-19. As processed by the authors: Amplifying reference gene primers gave estimates of nucleated cell counts. Some clones are missing from TCRdb's copy, which holds only in-frame ones; the method was immunoSEQ multiplex PCR. V and J calls and clone size are copied from that table; D and trimming were computed from the DNA. The sample gives 150,000 to 190,000 clones, roughly 84% of which show up once; more than 7.5% is in the top ten. V lost 5 bases and J lost 4, with 12 bases in between. Germline V CDR1 and CDR2: SEHNR, FQNEAQ (reference sequence). CDR3 length equals 14 residues.

This chain links TRBV7-9 with TRBJ1-3, with a tentative D call TRBD1 (5 bases). This TCR was sampled from a woman aged 55-69 years with COVID-19, enrolled during active disease. Sample: peripheral blood. The chain's CDR3 is CASSQGTDGNTIYF. CDR3 sequence (DNA): TGTGCCAGCAGCCAGGGCACGGACGGAAACACCATATATTTT. The entire variable domain, with the rest obtained from reference TRBV7-9 and TRBJ1-3, is as follows: DTGVSQNPRHKITKRGQNVTFRCDPISEHNRLYWYRQTLGQGPEFLTYFQNEAQLEKSRLLSDRFSAERPKGSFSTLEIQRTEQGDSAMYLCASSQGTDGNTIYFGEGSWLTVV.